This T cell receptor (beta chain) was obtained from a study of regulatory T cells in long-lasting Graves disease. Time point described: newly diagnosed GD, antithyroid drugs for less than 3 months. The TCR library was made from RNA that had been extracted from PBMCs in TRIzol. This clonotype has just a few counts. No antigen is known for it. CDR1 and CDR2 from the germline V gene are MDHEN and SYDVKM. V was trimmed by 3 bases and J by 4 bases, leaving 13 bases between them. This CDR3 has 15 amino acids. According to the study, TCR beta libraries were built with iRepertoire HTBI primers and CDR3-region Arm-PCR. TCRdb used MiXCR to reprocess the multiplex PCR reads, holding one entry per CDR3 protein. Altogether roughly 500,000 distinct CDR3 sequences are present, around 12% being singletons, with the ten largest covering almost 9%. Study findings and constraints: Researchers examined only peripheral blood and not thyroid tissue.

These sequences were also reported in another study, on T cells in Graves' hyperthyroidism and ophthalmopathy. This second report adds: On the basis of clinical symptoms, serum thyroxine and TRAb, thyroid ultrasound and orbital computed tomography, diagnoses were made. Initially, a first-round RT-PCR of the TCR CDR3 employed the HTBI primer set.

The sample consisted of peripheral blood mononuclear cells (PBMCs), taken at new diagnosis, from a patient treated with antithyroid drugs. The V gene is TRBV28, the J gene TRBJ1-5, with D possibly being TRBD1 (5 bases). The receptor was derived from a young woman with Graves disease. Here the CDR3 DNA reads TGTGCCAGCAGTTTGGGACCCTTTGTAAATCAGCCCCAGCATTTT. This codes for CASSLGPFVNQPQHF.